A selection of T cell receptor beta chains follows, all from one sample in a study of T cell responses to AZD1222 COVID-19 vaccine. Only in-frame clones appear in the TCRdb table, and some are missing; sequencing was by immunoSEQ multiplex PCR. The sample lists approximately 150,000 clones; 88% were seen once. Sequenced here: peripheral blood, sampled 28 days after the second dose of the MenACWY control vaccine. Every receptor here comes from an adult who received the MenACWY meningococcal vaccine as a control. Both conserved end residues are part of each CDR3. D genes are given only for firm matches. A row's size may be missing; if present it is once, few, many or a size class.

size	V	J	D	length	DNA	CDR3
NA	TRBV7-6	TRBJ2-4	NA	15	TGTGCCAGCAGCTCTTTTACAGGGGAGGCGAACATTCAGTACTTC	CASSSFTGEANIQYF
NA	TRBV5-4	TRBJ2-7	NA	12	TGTGCCAGCAGCTCCGTAGAGAACGAGCAGTACTTC	CASSSVENEQYF
NA	TRBV18	TRBJ2-1	TRBD1	16	TGTGCCAGCTCACCATGGACAGGGATCTCCTACAATGAGCAGTTCTTC	CASSPWTGISYNEQFF
NA	TRBV6-5	TRBJ2-1	TRBD2	14	TGTGCCAGCAGTTACGGGACTAGCCGCGATGAGCAGTTCTTC	CASSYGTSRDEQFF
NA	TRBV19	TRBJ2-3	TRBD1	16	TGTGCCAGTAGTAGAACCGGGACAGGGGTCACAGATACGCAGTATTTT	CASSRTGTGVTDTQYF
NA	TRBV5-1	TRBJ2-3	TRBD1	16	TGCGCCAGCACCCTGGAGGGACAGGGGTTTACAGATACGCAGTATTTT	CASTLEGQGFTDTQYF
few	TRBV12-2	TRBJ2-1	NA	13	TGTGCAAGTCCTCTGACCTGGGACAATGAGCAGTTCTTC	CASPLTWDNEQFF
NA	TRBV6-2/TRBV6-3	TRBJ1-5	TRBD1	17	TGTGCCAGCAGTTACTCGACAGGGGGTCCGGGCAATCAGCCCCAGCATTTT	CASSYSTGGPGNQPQHF
NA	TRBV19	TRBJ1-2	NA	13	TGTGCCAGTAACCCCAGGGGATTGAGTGGCTACACCTTC	CASNPRGLSGYTF
NA	TRBV20-1	TRBJ2-7	NA	11	TGCAGTGGTACTAGCAGGTACGAGCAGTACTTC	CSGTSRYEQYF
NA	TRBV10-3	TRBJ2-7	NA	16	TGTGCCATCAGTGAGTCCGCGATAGGGACTCCCTACGAGCAGTACTTC	CAISESAIGTPYEQYF
NA	TRBV27	TRBJ2-2	TRBD1	14	TGTGCCAGCAGCAGGACAGGGGGTGACGGGGAGCTGTTTTTT	CASSRTGGDGELFF
NA	TRBV5-1	TRBJ2-5	NA	15	TGCGCCAGCAGCGGGGGATGGGACCATAGAGAGACCCAGTACTTC	CASSGGWDHRETQYF
NA	TRBV4-3	TRBJ1-4	NA	16	TGCGCCAGCAGCCAAGCCTCGACGGGACATAATGAAAAACTGTTTTTT	CASSQASTGHNEKLFF
NA	TRBV5-6	TRBJ2-5	TRBD2	14	TGTGCCAGCAGCCCGACGGGACTAGGGGAGACCCAGTACTTC	CASSPTGLGETQYF
NA	TRBV30	TRBJ1-1	NA	12	TGTGCCTGGAGTCAGGGAACGGTGGGAGCTTTCTTT	CAWSQGTVGAFF
NA	TRBV7-9	TRBJ1-2	NA	12	TGTGCCAGCAGCTCCCACAGGGATGGCTACACCTTC	CASSSHRDGYTF
NA	TRBV20-1	TRBJ2-1	NA	11	TGCAGTGCTGGCGGGCTAAATGAGCAGTTCTTC	CSAGGLNEQFF
NA	TRBV4-3	TRBJ1-5	NA	14	TGCGCCAGCAGCCAAGATCGCGGGGTGCAGCCCCAGCATTTT	CASSQDRGVQPQHF
NA	TRBV5-5	TRBJ1-1	NA	13	TGTGCCAGCAGCTTCCCGTGGAACACTGAAGCTTTCTTT	CASSFPWNTEAFF
NA	TRBV4-2	TRBJ1-1	NA	13	TGTGCCAGCAGCCAAGAACGAGGGGAGAAGGCTTTCTTT	CASSQERGEKAFF
NA	TRBV6-5	TRBJ1-4	NA	12	TGTGCCAGCTTTGCAACTAATGAAAAACTGTTTTTT	CASFATNEKLFF
NA	TRBV25-1	TRBJ2-5	NA	15	TGTGCCAGCGGATACGGGACTTTGTACCAAGAGACCCAGTACTTC	CASGYGTLYQETQYF
NA	TRBV2	TRBJ2-7	TRBD1	15	TGTGCCAGCAGTTCGAGGGGACAGGGACCCCGAGGGCAGTACTTC	CASSSRGQGPRGQYF